This record covers a single TCR beta chain. 13 Jbeta primers and 60 Vbeta primers were used for the PCR. The method was immunoSEQ multiplex PCR; TCRdb's version includes in-frame clones alone and lacks a portion of them. Of some 140,000 clones in the sample, approximately 85% were seen once. This sample stems from a study of cytomegalovirus exposure and HLA in healthy donors. Germline-derived CDR1 and CDR2 are SGHDT and YYEEEE. The CDR3 consists of 14 residues. The germline V and J ends were trimmed by 1 base and 2 bases, with 10 bases remaining between them. The TCR sequence derives from a woman aged 25 to 39 in good health and CMV-seropositive. Specimen: PBMCs. The chain employs TRBV5-6 and TRBJ2-7; the D is unclear. The CDR3 bases are TGTGCCAGCAGCTTGTTGGCCAGCGCCTACGAGCAGTACTTC. Translation: CASSLLASAYEQYF.